What follows are 31 T cell receptor beta chains derived from one specimen sequenced in a study of T-cell reconstitution after alpha-beta-depleted transplantation in children. Using unique molecular identifiers, the investigators prepared the TCRbeta library. TCRdb reprocessed the PCR reads with MiXCR, giving one entry per CDR3 protein. The table records about a million distinct CDR3 sequences, roughly 29% of them present only once. The specimen comprised PBMCs, mostly from graft donor cells, sampled 360 days after TCRalphabeta/CD19-depleted stem cell transplant. The receptors were gathered from a boy less than two years old who had a stem cell transplant for SCID, so the T cells may come from the graft donor.

The J gene is TRBJ2-1, the V gene TRBV6-5, with a possible D match to TRBD2 (6 bases). Germline CDR1 is MNHEY and CDR2 is SVGAGI. The CDR3 has 14 residues. V was trimmed by 0 bases and J by 6 bases, leaving 9 bases between them. The CDR3 reads CASSYSGGSNEQFF. CDR3 DNA: TGTGCCAGCAGTTACTCCGGGGGATCCAATGAGCAGTTCTTC.

V usage is TRBV5-1 and J usage is TRBJ2-1; D may be TRBD1 or TRBD2 (6 bases each). There are 16 residues in the CDR3. Per the germline V gene, CDR1 is SGHRS and CDR2 is YFSETQ. V was clipped by 2 bases and J by 10 bases, with 22 bases between them. DNA of the CDR3: TGCGCCAGCAGCTTTTCTATCAATACAGGGAGCGGGGAGCAGTTCTTC. Its translation is CASSFSINTGSGEQFF.

A few counts support this clonotype. The J gene is TRBJ2-4, the V gene TRBV29-1; TRBD2 aligns across 8 bases. CDR3 length: 14 residues. V was pared by 3 bases and J by 5 bases, with 6 bases of the junction left unmatched. Germline V CDR1 and CDR2: SQVTM, ANQGSEA. The CDR3 spells CSVDLGGAQNIQYF. The CDR3 region has the DNA TGCAGCGTTGACCTCGGGGGGGCCCAAAACATTCAGTACTTC.

This clonotype was observed once. The CDR3 is CASSSPDRLGTGELFF. The CDR3 bases are TGTGCCAGCAGTTCCCCGGACAGGCTGGGCACCGGGGAGCTGTTTTTT. The V call is TRBV6-5, the J call TRBJ2-2; TRBD1 agrees at 7 bases. The CDR3 has 16 residues. Germline V CDR1 and CDR2: MNHEY, SVGAGI. The J segment lost 4 bases and the V segment lost 4 bases, leaving 9 bases of the junction unmatched.

This chain joins TRBV5-1 and TRBJ2-7; the match to TRBD2 covers 9 bases. From germline, CDR1 is SGHRS and CDR2 YFSETQ. V was pared by 3 bases and J by 0 bases, with 4 bases of the junction left unmatched. This CDR3 is built from 15 residues. In nucleotides, the CDR3 is TGCGCCAGCAGCTCCGGGACTAGCCTCTCCTACGAGCAGTACTTC. It codes for CASSSGTSLSYEQYF.

This clonotype was counted only a few times. CDR3: CASSFYGAYPGGNEQFF. In DNA, the CDR3 is TGTGCCAGCAGTTTCTACGGGGCTTACCCTGGGGGCAATGAGCAGTTCTTC. V usage is TRBV27 and J usage is TRBJ2-1; D may match TRBD1 or TRBD2 (5 bases each). Germline CDR1 reads MNHEY; CDR2 reads SMNVEV (reference sequence). The V end was cut by 3 bases, the J end by 6 bases, with 21 bases between. The CDR3 covers 17 residues.

This chain uses TRBV27 with TRBJ2-3; D is ambiguous. The CDR3 contains 12 residues. With 11 bases removed from V and 2 bases from J, the gap between germline ends came to 11 bases. Looked up from germline, CDR1 is MNHEY and CDR2 is SMNVEV (reference sequence). DNA for the CDR3: TGTGCCGAACCCGAGAACACAGATACGCAGTATTTT. It is translated as CAEPENTDTQYF.

CDR3 in amino acids: CASSLVWMGETQYF. The CDR3, as DNA: TGTGCCAGCAGCTTAGTATGGATGGGAGAGACCCAGTACTTC. The chain has TRBV7-8 and TRBJ2-5, with no clear D. The CDR3 has 14 residues. V was pared by 1 base and J by 4 bases, with 10 bases between. Looked up from germline, CDR1 is SGHVS and CDR2 is FQNEAQ.

The chain joins TRBV6-2 or TRBV6-3 to TRBJ1-5; perhaps TRBD1 as D (6 bases). Per the germline V gene, CDR1 is MNHEY and CDR2 is SVGEGT. The length of the CDR3 is 16 residues. The ends were cut back, 0 bases at V and 11 bases at J, with 20 bases in the middle. CDR3 amino acids: CASSYSAGGRGVAQHF. CDR3 nucleotides: TGTGCCAGCAGTTACTCGGCAGGTGGAAGGGGGGTCGCCCAGCATTTT.

For the CDR3, the DNA is TGTGCCAGCAGTCCCACTCCCTATGGGCTAGCGGGAGGCACCGGGGAGCTGTTTTTT. This codes for CASSPTPYGLAGGTGELFF. This chain connects TRBV28 to TRBJ2-2; 11 bases line up with TRBD2. This CDR3 region has 19 residues. Germline CDR1 and CDR2: MDHEN and SYDVKM. V lost 5 bases to trimming and J lost 4 bases; unmatched junction nucleotides: 15.

This clonotype was counted only a few times. The chain has TRBV6-2 or TRBV6-3 and TRBJ2-1, with 8 bases matching TRBD1. CDR3 length: 16 residues. Germline CDR1 reads MNHEY; CDR2 reads SVGEGT. V was pared by 6 bases and J by 4 bases, with 11 bases of the junction left unmatched. CDR3 residues: CASRQEGQGSYNEQFF. The CDR3 DNA reads TGTGCCAGCAGACAAGAAGGACAGGGCTCATACAATGAGCAGTTCTTC.

This clonotype was recorded a few times. The chain uses TRBV6-5 and TRBJ1-2; D call uncertain. CDR1 is MNHEY and CDR2 is SVGAGI in the germline V gene. V was clipped by 0 bases and J by 8 bases, with 16 bases between them. The CDR3 totals 15 residues. Here the CDR3 reads CASSYSVFWASGYTF. DNA of the CDR3: TGTGCCAGCAGTTACTCGGTGTTCTGGGCATCGGGCTACACCTTC.

This clonotype was seen a few times. The V call is TRBV5-1, the J call TRBJ1-3; D not certain. Germline V gene lookup returns CDR1 SGHRS and CDR2 YFSETQ. CDR3 length: 14 amino acids. V was pared by 4 bases and J by 0 bases, with 8 bases between. The CDR3 loop reads CASSPMHSGNTIYF. The CDR3 DNA follows: TGCGCCAGCAGCCCAATGCACTCTGGAAACACCATATATTTT. Using reference TRBV5-1 and TRBJ1-3 for the parts outside the CDR3, the full variable domain is KAGVTQTPRYLIKTRGQQVTLSCSPISGHRSVSWYQQTPGQGLQFLFEYFSETQRNKGNFPGRFSGRQFSNSRSEMNVSTLELGDSALYLCASSPMHSGNTIYFGEGSWLTVV.

This clonotype was counted between two and nine times. This sequence joins TRBV7-9 and TRBJ2-6, with D possibly being TRBD1 or TRBD2 (5 bases each). With 1 base removed from V and 0 bases from J, the gap between germline ends came to 10 bases. This CDR3 has 17 amino acids. CDR1 and CDR2 (germline): SEHNR, FQNEAQ (reference sequence). In DNA, the CDR3 is TGTGCCAGCAGCTTAGAGGGGAGACACTCTGGGGCCAACGTCCTGACTTTC. It codes for CASSLEGRHSGANVLTF.

The chain carries TRBV3-1 and TRBJ2-7; no firm D call. The germline V and J ends were trimmed by 10 bases and 1 base, with 11 bases remaining between them. The CDR3 has 12 residues. Germline loops: CDR1 LGHDT, CDR2 YNNKEL (reference sequence). CDR3 sequence: CATMGPSYEQYF. The CDR3 nucleotides read TGTGCCACGATGGGCCCGTCCTACGAGCAGTACTTC.

The CDR3 DNA is TGTGCCAGCAGAATCGGGGGTAGGGACACTGAAGCTTTCTTT. Protein: CASRIGGRDTEAFF. This rearrangement joins TRBV7-2 to TRBJ1-1, with D possibly matching TRBD1 (5 bases). Deletions cut 6 bases from V and 3 bases from J, with 14 bases between. The length of the CDR3 is 14 residues. Germline CDR1 SGHTA, CDR2 FQGNSA. The full variable domain, completed using reference TRBV7-2 and TRBJ1-1, is GAGVSQSPSNKVTEKGKDVELRCDPISGHTALYWYRQSLGQGLEFLIYFQGNSAPDKSGLPSDRFSAERTGGSVSTLTIQRTQQEDSAVYLCASRIGGRDTEAFFGQGTRLTVV.

This clonotype was observed a few times. The chain carries TRBV20-1 and TRBJ2-7, with a tentative D call TRBD1 (7 bases). The ends were cut back, 6 bases at V and 4 bases at J, with 10 bases in the middle. The CDR3 consists of 11 residues. Germline lookup yields CDR1 DFQATT and CDR2 SNEGSKA (reference sequence). The CDR3 sequence is CSAQGGYEQYF. The CDR3 DNA reads TGCAGTGCGCAGGGGGGATACGAGCAGTACTTC.

This clonotype was recorded a few times. The chain employs TRBV12-3 or TRBV12-4 and TRBJ2-5, with D unresolved. The CDR3 has 13 residues. The V and J ends lost 6 bases and 2 bases respectively, with 10 bases between them. For the CDR3, the DNA is TGTGCCAGCAGCCCCTTGGTGCAAGAGACCCAGTACTTC. Translation: CASSPLVQETQYF.

The J gene is TRBJ2-1, the V gene TRBV29-1; D perhaps matches TRBD1 (5 bases). The CDR3 has 14 residues. Germline CDR1 reads SQVTM; CDR2 reads ANQGSEA. Trimming stripped 0 bases from V and 5 bases from J, with 11 bases between. This CDR3 reads CSVEDRKQDNEQFF. For the CDR3, the DNA is TGCAGCGTTGAAGATAGGAAACAGGACAATGAGCAGTTCTTC.

This clonotype was observed a handful of times. The chain uses TRBV29-1 and TRBJ1-5; 10 bases map to TRBD1. This CDR3 is built from 13 residues. V lost 7 bases to trimming and J lost 7 bases; unmatched junction nucleotides: 7. The germline V gene encodes CDR1 SQVTM and CDR2 ANQGSEA. The DNA for the CDR3 is TGCAGCGCCGGGACAGGGGTAGGGCAGCCCCAGCATTTT. It yields the protein CSAGTGVGQPQHF. Based on the CDR3 plus reference TRBV29-1 and TRBJ1-5, the full variable domain is SAVISQKPSRDICQRGTSLTIQCQVDSQVTMMFWYRQQPGQSLTLIATANQGSEATYESGFVIDKFPISRPNLTFSTLTVSNMSPEDSSIYLCSAGTGVGQPQHFGDGTRLSIL.

This clonotype was seen more than once but under ten times. The J gene is TRBJ1-2, the V gene TRBV12-3 or TRBV12-4; possibly TRBD1 for D (6 bases). The ends were cut back, 4 bases at V and 4 bases at J, with 10 bases in the middle. The length of the CDR3 is 13 residues. The CDR3 DNA reads TGTGCCAGCAGTTCAGGGGTTGCCTATGGCTACACCTTC. It encodes CASSSGVAYGYTF.

The J gene is TRBJ2-2, the V gene TRBV10-2; D may match TRBD1 or TRBD2 (6 bases each). Trimming removed 7 bases from V and 4 bases from J, with 16 bases in between. Germline-derived CDR1 and CDR2 are WSHSY and SAAADI. CDR3 length equals 15 residues. CDR3 sequence: CASTGLIRGTGELFF. The CDR3 nucleotides are TGCGCCAGCACAGGACTAATCAGGGGCACCGGGGAGCTGTTTTTT.

The V call is TRBV6-6, the J call TRBJ1-1, with 7 positions matching TRBD1. Trimming at V came to 0 bases and at J to 7 bases, leaving 2 bases not matched to a gene. CDR3 size: 13 residues. Germline V gene data show CDR1 as MNHNY and CDR2 as SVGAGI (reference sequence). Here the CDR3 DNA reads TGTGCCAGCAGTTACTCGTCAGGGGGTGAAGCTTTCTTT. Translated, it gives CASSYSSGGEAFF.

This clonotype was observed a handful of times. The rearrangement joins TRBV20-1 to TRBJ2-5; 7 positions match TRBD1. This CDR3 is 13 amino acids long. J gave up 5 bases and V 7 bases, and 10 bases lay outside the gene matches. In germline, CDR1 is DFQATT, CDR2 SNEGSKA (reference sequence). This CDR3 is CSEILDRRETQYF. CDR3 nucleotide sequence: TGCAGTGAGATCCTGGACAGGCGGGAGACCCAGTACTTC.

This clonotype appeared many times. J is TRBJ2-4 and V is TRBV20-1; 8 bases fit TRBD1. The ends lost 0 bases at V and 11 bases at J; junction bases unmatched: 15. Germline CDR1 reads DFQATT; CDR2 reads SNEGSKA (reference sequence). The CDR3 length is 16 residues. The CDR3 protein is CSAREGTGPREHFQYF. CDR3 DNA: TGCAGTGCTAGAGAGGGGACAGGACCAAGGGAACATTTTCAGTACTTC.

This clonotype was seen only a few times. The J gene is TRBJ2-7, the V gene TRBV6-6, with a possible D match to TRBD1 (6 bases). The CDR3 runs 13 residues. Trimming took off 6 bases at V and 6 bases at J, with 15 bases between the two ends. The germline V gene encodes CDR1 MNHNY and CDR2 SVGAGI (reference sequence). The CDR3 loop reads CASSPDSPSEQYF. For the CDR3, the DNA is TGTGCCAGCAGCCCGGACAGTCCTAGCGAGCAGTACTTC.

J is TRBJ2-1 and V is TRBV10-3; D gene unclear. The CDR3 runs 14 residues. Germline-derived CDR1 and CDR2 are ENHRY and SYGVKD. Trimming shortened V by 3 bases and J by 4 bases, and 10 bases separated the two germline ends. The CDR3 region is CAISEELSYNEQFF. The CDR3 nucleotides are TGTGCCATCAGTGAAGAATTGTCTTACAATGAGCAGTTCTTC.

This clonotype was seen a few times. The chain joins TRBV3-1 to TRBJ1-2; 7 bases fit TRBD1. Per the germline V gene, CDR1 is LGHDT and CDR2 is YNNKEL (reference sequence). Trimming took 2 bases from V and 3 from J; bases not matched to a gene: 12. This CDR3 comprises 17 residues. The CDR3 here is CASSQSPGDRAHYGYTF. CDR3 coding DNA: TGTGCCAGCAGCCAAAGCCCCGGGGACAGAGCACACTATGGCTACACCTTC.

This chain uses TRBV10-3 with TRBJ2-1; D not certain. The length of the CDR3 is 13 residues. CDR1 is ENHRY, CDR2 SYGVKD, per germline. Trimming removed 7 bases from V and 1 base from J, with 8 bases in between. CDR3: CAINTESYNEQFF. CDR3 sequence (DNA): TGTGCCATCAACACCGAGTCCTACAATGAGCAGTTCTTC.

The genes are TRBV12-3 or TRBV12-4 and TRBJ1-1, with a tentative D call TRBD1 (5 bases). CDR3 length: 11 residues. The V end was cut by 3 bases, the J end by 9 bases, with 8 bases between. CDR3 nucleotide sequence: TGTGCCAGCAGTTTGGGGGTTCAAGCTTTCTTT. Translating it yields CASSLGVQAFF.

This rearrangement joins TRBV7-9 to TRBJ1-5; tentatively, D is TRBD1 (6 bases). Germline assignment: CDR1 SEHNR and CDR2 FQNEAQ (reference sequence). This CDR3 region has 16 residues. Trimming removed 5 bases at V and 7 bases at J, with 21 bases between. CDR3 protein: CASSKGTGILWQPQHF. The CDR3 coding sequence is TGTGCCAGCAGCAAGGGAACAGGGATACTTTGGCAGCCCCAGCATTTT. The variable domain in full, completed from reference TRBV7-9 and TRBJ1-5, reads DTGVSQNPRHKITKRGQNVTFRCDPISEHNRLYWYRQTLGQGPEFLTYFQNEAQLEKSRLLSDRFSAERPKGSFSTLEIQRTEQGDSAMYLCASSKGTGILWQPQHFGDGTRLSIL.